A selection of T cell receptor beta chains follows, all from one sample in a study of human T cells and chemical hapten exposure. Each CDR3 protein is one row after TCRdb ran MiXCR on the RACE reads. Of around 350,000 distinct CDR3 sequences listed, 5.5% are singletons. The source material was whole blood, sampled in connection with sensitization to the hapten diphenylcyclopropenone (DPC). These TCRs come from a woman under 30 with alopecia areata. Some clones in this sample may be carry-over from other donors' samples. CDR3s include the opening cysteine and the closing phenylalanine or tryptophan. Each record gives: V gene, J gene, clone size, D gene, CDR3 protein, CDR3 DNA. A D gene is named only where the DNA matches it firmly. The size of a clone is reported for some rows only, either as once, few or many, or as a class for expanded clones.

V: TRBV27
J: TRBJ2-5
size: few
D: .
CDR3: CASSAIRRAGAETQYF
DNA: TGTGCCAGCAGTGCCATACGTCGTGCAGGGGCAGAGACCCAGTACTTC

V: TRBV6-2/TRBV6-3
J: TRBJ1-5
size: .
D: .
CDR3: CAIATGSVSNQPQHF
DNA: TGTGCCATTGCGACCGGCTCAGTTAGCAATCAGCCCCAGCATTTT

V: TRBV6-6
J: TRBJ1-2
size: .
D: TRBD1
CDR3: CASSYSGGGDGYTF
DNA: TGTGCCAGCAGTTACTCAGGGGGCGGAGATGGCTACACCTTC

V: TRBV11-2
J: TRBJ2-3
size: .
D: .
CDR3: CASSLDLSTDTQYF
DNA: TGTGCCAGCAGCTTAGATCTGAGCACAGATACGCAGTATTTT

V: TRBV7-9
J: TRBJ2-3
size: few
D: .
CDR3: CASTGMGGSPDTQYF
DNA: TGTGCCAGCACCGGTATGGGTGGAAGCCCAGATACGCAGTATTTT

V: TRBV12-3/TRBV12-4
J: TRBJ1-1
size: few
D: .
CDR3: CASSSRRVYTEAFF
DNA: TGTGCCAGCAGTTCCCGTAGGGTATACACTGAAGCTTTCTTT

V: TRBV6-2/TRBV6-3
J: TRBJ1-5
size: many
D: .
CDR3: CASRFQGNQPQHF
DNA: TGTGCCAGCAGGTTTCAGGGCAATCAGCCCCAGCATTTT

V: TRBV18
J: TRBJ2-7
size: .
D: .
CDR3: CASYAGTDPYEQYF
DNA: TGTGCCAGCTACGCCGGGACTGATCCCTACGAGCAGTACTTC

V: TRBV12-3/TRBV12-4
J: TRBJ2-7
size: many
D: TRBD2
CDR3: CASSPRGGRPSSYEQYF
DNA: TGTGCCAGCAGCCCTAGGGGAGGGCGACCGAGCTCCTACGAGCAGTACTTC

V: TRBV6-1
J: TRBJ2-3
size: many
D: TRBD2
CDR3: CASKQSGASTDTQYF
DNA: TGTGCCAGTAAGCAGAGCGGGGCTAGCACAGATACGCAGTATTTT

V: TRBV7-9
J: TRBJ1-3
size: many
D: .
CDR3: CASSLGVLNSGNTIYF
DNA: TGTGCCAGCAGCTTAGGTGTACTCAACTCCGGAAACACCATATATTTT